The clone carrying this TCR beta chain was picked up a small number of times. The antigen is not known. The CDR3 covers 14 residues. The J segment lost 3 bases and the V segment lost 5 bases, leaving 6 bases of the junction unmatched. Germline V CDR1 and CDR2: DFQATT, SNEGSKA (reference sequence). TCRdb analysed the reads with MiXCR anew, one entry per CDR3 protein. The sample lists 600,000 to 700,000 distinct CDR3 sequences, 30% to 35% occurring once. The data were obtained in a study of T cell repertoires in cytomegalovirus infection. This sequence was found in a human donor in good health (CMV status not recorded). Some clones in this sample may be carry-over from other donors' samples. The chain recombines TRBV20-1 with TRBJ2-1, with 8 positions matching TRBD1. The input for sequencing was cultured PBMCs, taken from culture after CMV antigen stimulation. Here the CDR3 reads CSASGQANYNEQFF. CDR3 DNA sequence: TGCAGTGCTTCGGGACAGGCTAACTACAATGAGCAGTTCTTC.